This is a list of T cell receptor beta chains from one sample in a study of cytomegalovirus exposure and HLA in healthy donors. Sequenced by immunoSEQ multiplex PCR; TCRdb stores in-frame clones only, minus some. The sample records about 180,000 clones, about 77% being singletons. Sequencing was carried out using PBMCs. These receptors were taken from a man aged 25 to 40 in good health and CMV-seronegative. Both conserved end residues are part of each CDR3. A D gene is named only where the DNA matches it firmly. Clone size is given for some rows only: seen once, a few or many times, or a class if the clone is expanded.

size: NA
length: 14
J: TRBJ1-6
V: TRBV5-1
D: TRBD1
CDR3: CASSLDRGYSPLHF
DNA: TGCGCCAGCAGCTTGGACAGGGGCTATTCACCCCTCCACTTT

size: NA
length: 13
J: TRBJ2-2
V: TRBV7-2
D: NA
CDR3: CASSLPNTGELFF
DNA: TGTGCCAGCAGCTTACCAAACACCGGGGAGCTGTTTTTT

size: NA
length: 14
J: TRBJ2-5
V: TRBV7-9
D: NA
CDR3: CASSLDGVGETQYF
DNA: TGTGCCAGCAGCTTAGACGGGGTGGGGGAGACCCAGTACTTC

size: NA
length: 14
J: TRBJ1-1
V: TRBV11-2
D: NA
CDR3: CASSRGGVNTEAFF
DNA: TGTGCCAGCAGCCGTGGGGGGGTGAACACTGAAGCTTTCTTT

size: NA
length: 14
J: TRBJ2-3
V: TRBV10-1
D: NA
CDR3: CASSEAGFPDTQYF
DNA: TGCGCCAGCAGTGAGGCAGGGTTCCCTGATACGCAGTATTTT

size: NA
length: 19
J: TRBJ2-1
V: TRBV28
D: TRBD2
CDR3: CASSSGLSGGLLSYNEQFF
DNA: TGTGCCAGCAGTTCCGGCCTCAGCGGGGGCCTCCTGTCCTACAATGAGCAGTTCTTC

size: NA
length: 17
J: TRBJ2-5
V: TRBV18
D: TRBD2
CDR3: CASSPPGRARLQETQYF
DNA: TGTGCCAGCTCACCCCCCGGGAGGGCCCGACTGCAAGAGACCCAGTACTTC

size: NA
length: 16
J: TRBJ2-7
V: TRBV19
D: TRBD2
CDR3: CASSDAGLAASYEQYF
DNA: TGTGCCAGTAGTGACGCGGGACTAGCGGCCTCCTACGAGCAGTACTTC

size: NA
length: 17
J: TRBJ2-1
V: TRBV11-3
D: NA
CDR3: CASSPSYGGLSYNEQFF
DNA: TGTGCCAGCAGCCCCTCTTACGGGGGGCTCTCCTACAATGAGCAGTTCTTC

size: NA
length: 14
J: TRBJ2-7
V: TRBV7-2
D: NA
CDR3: CASSKGHSTYEQYF
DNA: TGTGCCAGCAGCAAGGGACATTCCACCTACGAGCAGTACTTC

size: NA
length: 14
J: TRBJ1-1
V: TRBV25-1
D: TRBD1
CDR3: CASRGQGARTEAFF
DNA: TGTGCCAGCCGAGGACAGGGGGCCCGCACTGAAGCTTTCTTT

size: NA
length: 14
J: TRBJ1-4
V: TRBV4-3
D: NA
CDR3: CASSLGEGHEKLFF
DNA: TGCGCCAGCAGCCTAGGGGAGGGTCACGAAAAACTGTTTTTT

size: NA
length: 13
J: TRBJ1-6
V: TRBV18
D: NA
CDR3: CASSPGSVSPLHF
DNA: TGTGCCAGCTCACCAGGGAGCGTTTCTCCCCTCCACTTT

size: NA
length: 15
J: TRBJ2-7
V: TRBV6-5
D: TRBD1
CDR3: CASSSRTGLPYEQYF
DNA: TGTGCCAGCAGTAGCCGGACAGGTTTACCCTACGAGCAGTACTTC

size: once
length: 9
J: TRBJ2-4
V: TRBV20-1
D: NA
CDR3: CSARTGGFF
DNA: TGCAGTGCTAGGACCGGGGGTTTCTTC

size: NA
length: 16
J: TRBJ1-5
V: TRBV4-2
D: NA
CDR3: CASSQDSPNSNQPQHF
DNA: TGTGCCAGCAGCCAAGATTCGCCTAATAGCAATCAGCCCCAGCATTTT

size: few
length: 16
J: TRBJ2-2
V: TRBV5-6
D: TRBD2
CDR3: CASSSPGGARTGELFF
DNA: TGTGCCAGCAGCTCGCCGGGGGGGGCGAGAACCGGGGAGCTGTTTTTT

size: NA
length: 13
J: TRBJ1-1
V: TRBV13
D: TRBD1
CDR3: CASSSGGRAEAFF
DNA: TGTGCCAGCAGCTCAGGGGGCAGGGCTGAAGCTTTCTTT

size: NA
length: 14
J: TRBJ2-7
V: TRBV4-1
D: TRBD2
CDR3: CASSQAGLVYEQYF
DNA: TGCGCCAGCAGCCAAGCTGGACTAGTCTACGAGCAGTACTTC

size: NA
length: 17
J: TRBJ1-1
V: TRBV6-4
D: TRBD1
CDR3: CASSDTRRGRGNTEAFF
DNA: TGTGCCAGCAGTGACACGAGGAGGGGGCGCGGGAACACTGAAGCTTTCTTT